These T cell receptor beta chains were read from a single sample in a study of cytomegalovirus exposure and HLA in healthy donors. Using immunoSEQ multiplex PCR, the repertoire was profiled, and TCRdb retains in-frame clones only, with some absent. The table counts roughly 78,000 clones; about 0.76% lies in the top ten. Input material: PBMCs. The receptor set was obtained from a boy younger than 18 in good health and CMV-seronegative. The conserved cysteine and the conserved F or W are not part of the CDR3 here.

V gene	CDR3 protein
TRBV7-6	ASSSGTGYEQY
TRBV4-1	ASSPRDRVGSYEQY
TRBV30	AWSLDRGFSYEQY
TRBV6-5	ASSTHTYGYT
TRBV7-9	ASSSPRGDYGYT
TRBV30	AWNRRTVSNYGYT
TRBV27	ASKPGIHSGANVLT
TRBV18	ASSPPGQGAGGNQPQH
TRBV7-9	ASSSLAGWYEQY
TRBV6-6	ASSLTGDTGELF
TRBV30	AWAVDGNQGEKLF
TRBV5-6	ASSLTPRTGEREAF
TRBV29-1	SVGGQGVEKLF
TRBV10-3	AISGGQEAEAF
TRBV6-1	ASTRDSYEQY
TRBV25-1	ASRGTATNEKLF
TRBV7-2	ASSLPRETQY
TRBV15	ATSRGTSEYEQY
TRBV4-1	ASSQETRDRVWGTGELF
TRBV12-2	ASRAGRIDRVNQPQH
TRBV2	ASRYRGDQPQH
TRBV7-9	ASSLTLSTDTQY
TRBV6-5	ASRKTARGTEAF
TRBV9	ASSLRGSGNTIY
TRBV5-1	ASRHAGPGGETQY
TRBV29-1	SVEDGLAGEQY
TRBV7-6	ASGSSYEQY
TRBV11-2	ASSLQVQQPQH
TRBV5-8	ADTRASEQY
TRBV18	ASSPSGSNEQY
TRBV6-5	ASSSTSGITDTQY
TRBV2	ASGPGSDIQY
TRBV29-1	SSYGGIDANEQF
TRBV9	ASSVEARVDTEAF
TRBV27	ASSFGRSGSSYNSPLH
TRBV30	AWSTGKLAGNTIY
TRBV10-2	ASSESERETQY
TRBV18	ASSPMLFTDTQY
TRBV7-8	ASSLAGSFYEQY
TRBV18	ASSWDSQETQY
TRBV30	AWSVGATGGFSPLH
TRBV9	ASSVQGVTGELF
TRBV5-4	ASSSAGQGTTGANVLT
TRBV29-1	SSTPRDFAYNEQF
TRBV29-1	SVVTDFGNQPQH
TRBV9	ASSGSGSVNTEAF
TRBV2	ASSLDGTGGSDTQY
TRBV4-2	ASSLGPPTGPHEQY
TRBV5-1	ASSWTSGRMVDTQY
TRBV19	ASSSGNTEAF
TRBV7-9	ASSFGGGAQF
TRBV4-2	ASSQEGGGVASWTQY
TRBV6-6	ASSVVTGQPQH
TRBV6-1	ASSGRNEDYGYT
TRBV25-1	ASSLLASGTDTQY
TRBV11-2	ASSPGDRVNEKLF
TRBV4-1	ASSQVPRGLSNQPQH
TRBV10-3	AIIVKGAGGSSYEQY